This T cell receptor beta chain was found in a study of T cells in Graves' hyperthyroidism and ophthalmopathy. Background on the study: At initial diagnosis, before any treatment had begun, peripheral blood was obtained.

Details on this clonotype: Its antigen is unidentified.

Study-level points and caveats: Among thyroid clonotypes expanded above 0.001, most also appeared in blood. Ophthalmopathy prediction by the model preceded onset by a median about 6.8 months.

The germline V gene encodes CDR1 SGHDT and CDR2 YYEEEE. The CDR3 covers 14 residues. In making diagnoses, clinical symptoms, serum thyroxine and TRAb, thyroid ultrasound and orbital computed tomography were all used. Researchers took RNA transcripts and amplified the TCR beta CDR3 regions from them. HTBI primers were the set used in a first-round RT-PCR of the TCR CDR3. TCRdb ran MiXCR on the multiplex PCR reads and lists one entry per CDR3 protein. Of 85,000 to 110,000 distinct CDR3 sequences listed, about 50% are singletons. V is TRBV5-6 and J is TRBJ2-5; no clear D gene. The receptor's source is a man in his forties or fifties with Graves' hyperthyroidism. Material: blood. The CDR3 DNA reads TGTGCGCTGGATCTCCAAGGTGGAGAAAGATCCCAGTACTTC. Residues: CALDLQGGERSQYF.